The sample holds many counts of the clone carrying this T cell receptor beta chain. Its antigen is undetermined. This record comes from a study of early T cells in non-severe SARS-CoV-2 infection. At the level of the study: It was bulk RNA from unsorted whole blood that was sequenced, and the chains were unpaired.

In germline, CDR1 is DFQATT, CDR2 SNEGSKA (reference sequence). V gave up 4 bases and J gave up 5 bases, with 9 bases separating them. The CDR3 has 12 amino acids. Separate cDNA molecules each had unique molecular identifiers attached to them. TCRdb redid the calling of the 5' RACE reads with MiXCR, one entry per CDR3 protein. This table holds approximately 84,000 distinct CDR3 sequences, around 14% found once. General study points: Matches to VDJdb favored anti-spike CD8 responses and missed private and CD4 specificities.

V gene TRBV20-1 combines with J gene TRBJ2-1, with D perhaps given as TRBD1 or TRBD2 (6 bases each). Sequencing input: whole blood. The receptor was isolated from an adult who was a healthcare worker with PCR-confirmed SARS-CoV-2 infection or an uninfected control (not recorded which). The CDR3 nucleotides read TGCAGTGCTAAAAGGGGGGACAATGAGCAGTTCTTC. Its translation: CSAKRGDNEQFF.